The 27 T cell receptor beta chains below all came from one sample that was sequenced in a study of blood T cell repertoires in COVID-19. TCRdb's copy holds only in-frame clones and misses some; the assay was immunoSEQ multiplex PCR. The sample contains 120,000 or so clones, roughly four fifths of which appear only once. The sequenced material came from peripheral blood. Receptor source: a woman between 70 and 85 years old with acute or convalescent COVID-19.

The table lists this clone with a count of one. The chain links TRBV4-1 to TRBJ1-2; TRBD1 aligns across 7 bases. From germline, CDR1 is MGHRA and CDR2 YSYEKL. The CDR3 consists of 16 residues. Trimming at V came to 4 bases and at J to 4 bases, leaving 12 bases not matched to a gene. Here the CDR3 reads CASSRETTGTGYGYTF. CDR3 DNA sequence: TGCGCCAGCAGCCGAGAAACGACAGGGACTGGCTATGGCTACACCTTC.

The chain uses TRBV6-5 and TRBJ1-2; D is perhaps TRBD1 (6 bases). The V end lost 6 bases, the J end lost 8 bases, and 16 bases lay between the germline ends. CDR3 size: 13 residues. Germline CDR1 reads MNHEY; CDR2 reads SVGAGI. CDR3 coding DNA: TGTGCCAGCAGCCAAACCAGGGGACGAGGCTACACCTTC. It translates to CASSQTRGRGYTF.

The rearrangement joins TRBV11-3 to TRBJ2-4, with TRBD1 matching over 7 bases. The germline CDR1 and CDR2 sequences are SGHNT and YENEEA. V trimming: 5 bases; J trimming: 7 bases; junction bases outside the gene matches: 2. The CDR3 covers 12 residues. The CDR3 region is CASSPGQNIQYF. The CDR3 nucleotides are TGTGCCAGCAGCCCGGGACAGAACATTCAGTACTTC.

This chain uses TRBV4-1 with TRBJ1-3, with D perhaps matching TRBD1 (6 bases). Between the trimmed V and J ends, which lost 2 bases and 0 bases, there was a span of 20 bases. CDR3 size: 19 residues. Per germline, CDR1 MGHRA and CDR2 YSYEKL. The CDR3 bases are TGCGCCAGCAGCCAAATTTCGACAGGATTAAAGAGCTCTGGAAACACCATATATTTT. Encoded protein: CASSQISTGLKSSGNTIYF.

The gene calls are TRBV19 and TRBJ1-5, with 8 bases matching TRBD1. The germline CDR1 and CDR2 sequences are LNHDA and SQIVND (reference sequence). Trimming took 3 bases from V and 0 from J; bases not matched to a gene: 4. The CDR3 contains 16 residues. CDR3 nucleotides: TGTGCCAGTAGTATTAGGACAGGGAGTAGCAATCAGCCCCAGCATTTT. Its translation: CASSIRTGSSNQPQHF.

V usage is TRBV15 and J usage is TRBJ1-4; 9 positions match TRBD1. Germline CDR1 reads LNHNV; CDR2 reads YYDKDF (reference sequence). The CDR3 length is 17 residues. The junction had 14 bases not matched to a gene; V was cut back by 5 bases and J by 7 bases. Here the CDR3 reads CATSGAGTGYVREKLFF. The CDR3 DNA follows: TGTGCCACCAGCGGCGCCGGGACAGGGTACGTTCGTGAAAAACTGTTTTTT.

The chain is built from TRBV9 and TRBJ2-1; TRBD2 matches 10 bases. V shed 1 base, J shed 8 bases, and the junction held 6 bases outside the gene matches. The germline V gene has CDR1 SGDLS and CDR2 YYNGEE. The CDR3 is 15 residues long. The CDR3 is CASSVSGGASYEQFF. The DNA of the CDR3 is TGTGCCAGCAGCGTAAGCGGGGGGGCCTCGTATGAGCAGTTCTTC.

The chain employs TRBV2 and TRBJ1-5; D is unresolved. The CDR3 runs to 14 residues. V dropped 1 base and J dropped 1 base, with 5 bases sitting between them. Per germline, CDR1 SNHLY and CDR2 FYNNEI. CDR3 in DNA: TGTGCCAGCAGTGAAGTCTACAGCAATCAGCCCCAGCATTTT. It codes for CASSEVYSNQPQHF.

This chain links TRBV18 with TRBJ1-6; 9 nucleotides agree with TRBD1. V lost 3 bases and J lost 0; bases outside the gene matches: 0. CDR3 length: 16 amino acids. The germline gives CDR1 KGHSH, CDR2 LQKENI. The CDR3 DNA is TGTGCCAGCTCACCGGGACAGGGCTCCTATAATTCACCCCTCCACTTT. This sequence encodes CASSPGQGSYNSPLHF.

The chain couples TRBV18 to TRBJ1-6; no reliable D call. Germline V CDR1 and CDR2: KGHSH, LQKENI. The CDR3 covers 15 residues. V was shortened by 2 bases and J by 10 bases, with 15 bases between the two germline ends. The CDR3 here is CASSPNSSGLSPLHF. The CDR3 region has the DNA TGTGCCAGCTCACCAAACTCCAGCGGACTATCACCCCTCCACTTT.

The gene calls are TRBV5-4 and TRBJ2-1; 8 bases are a match to TRBD2. The CDR3 has 15 residues. Germline V gene data show CDR1 as SGHNT and CDR2 as YYREEE (reference sequence). V lost 3 bases and J lost 6; bases outside the gene matches: 8. The CDR3 loop is CASSSGSGGTNEQFF. The CDR3 DNA sequence: TGTGCCAGCAGCTCTGGGAGCGGGGGTACCAATGAGCAGTTCTTC.

In this sample, this clone turned up once. The chain links TRBV5-6 to TRBJ1-2; a possible D gene is TRBD1 (5 bases). The germline CDR1 and CDR2 sequences are SGHDT and YYEEEE. The CDR3 extends over 15 amino acids. V was clipped by 0 bases and J by 6 bases, with 15 bases between them. In DNA, the CDR3 is TGTGCCAGCAGCTTGGGCCGGGGGGTTATGCATGGCTACACCTTC. Amino acid sequence: CASSLGRGVMHGYTF. The full variable domain, in which reference TRBV5-6 and TRBJ1-2 provide the parts outside the CDR3, is DAGVTQSPTHLIKTRGQQVTLRCSPKSGHDTVSWYQQALGQGPQFIFQYYEEEERQRGNFPDRFSGHQFPNYSSELNVNALLLGDSALYLCASSLGRGVMHGYTFGSGTRLTVV.

This clone was seen a handful of times. CDR3 sequence reads: CASSIAAGGRSPLHF. CDR3 nucleotide sequence: TGTGCCAGCTCCATCGCGGCAGGGGGTCGATCACCCCTCCACTTT. The V and J genes are TRBV27 and TRBJ1-6, with TRBD1 matching over 7 bases. J was trimmed by 10 bases and V by 8 bases; bases with no gene match: 14. This CDR3 contains 15 residues. Germline CDR1 is MNHEY and CDR2 is SMNVEV (reference sequence).

The chain carries TRBV2 and TRBJ1-6, with 9 positions matching TRBD1. CDR1 is SNHLY, CDR2 FYNNEI, per germline. Trimming cost V 1 base and J 7 bases; bases outside gene matches: 2. The CDR3 consists of 15 residues. This CDR3 reads CASSEEGQGNSPLHF. The CDR3 DNA is TGTGCCAGCAGTGAAGAGGGACAGGGAAATTCACCCCTCCACTTT.

This chain connects TRBV5-6 to TRBJ1-1, with 7 bases identical to TRBD1. The CDR3 has 13 amino acids. Per germline, CDR1 SGHDT and CDR2 YYEEEE. The junction had 6 bases not matched to a gene; V was cut back by 4 bases and J by 6 bases. The CDR3 nucleotides are TGTGCCAGCAGCGTTGCCAGGGGGTCTGAAGCTTTCTTT. Translating it yields CASSVARGSEAFF.

This rearrangement joins TRBV12-3 or TRBV12-4 to TRBJ1-1; unclear D gene. This CDR3 has 13 amino acids. V was cut by 5 bases and J by 4 bases, with 11 bases left in between. The CDR3 is CASSLGGVTEAFF. CDR3 in DNA: TGTGCCAGCAGTCTAGGCGGAGTCACTGAAGCTTTCTTT.

This CDR3 is CASSVETGKPLSIYEQYF. CDR3 coding DNA: TGTGCCAGCAGTGTAGAGACAGGGAAGCCGTTATCGATCTACGAGCAGTACTTC. This rearrangement joins TRBV2 to TRBJ2-7; 7 bases match TRBD1. CDR1 is SNHLY, CDR2 FYNNEI, per germline. This CDR3 has 18 amino acids. V trimming: 4 bases; J trimming: 3 bases; junction bases outside the gene matches: 18.

The sample holds a few counts of this clone. The gene calls are TRBV29-1 and TRBJ1-2; D unclear. The CDR3 sequence is 13 residues long. CDR1 is SQVTM and CDR2 is ANQGSEA in the germline V gene. V was trimmed by 7 bases and J by 5 bases, leaving 17 bases between them. The CDR3 spells CSATGGRGYGYTF. The CDR3 DNA reads as TGCAGCGCCACCGGAGGACGGGGATATGGCTACACCTTC.

This clone was detected once. The chain has TRBV6-5 and TRBJ1-5; maybe TRBD1 (5 bases). V lost 6 bases and J lost 5, with 17 bases in between. In germline, CDR1 is MNHEY, CDR2 SVGAGI. The CDR3 is made up of 15 amino acids. The CDR3 sequence is CASSQLAGGDQPQHF. The CDR3 DNA reads as TGTGCCAGCAGCCAACTCGCCGGAGGGGATCAGCCCCAGCATTTT.

DNA of the CDR3: TGCGCCAGCAGCCCAGGGGCTTTGGACTCTGAAAAACTGTTTTTT. This encodes CASSPGALDSEKLFF. The chain links TRBV4-3 to TRBJ1-4, with D tentatively TRBD1 (6 bases). Germline values: CDR1 LGHNA, CDR2 YSLEER. The germline V and J ends were trimmed by 4 bases and 7 bases, with 16 bases remaining between them. The CDR3 totals 15 residues.

This chain connects TRBV9 to TRBJ1-1; 10 bases align to TRBD1. With 4 bases clipped from V and 0 bases from J, the junction kept 3 bases outside the gene matches. Looked up from germline, CDR1 is SGDLS and CDR2 is YYNGEE. The CDR3 spans 15 residues. This CDR3 is CASSSDRGLNTEAFF. The CDR3 bases are TGTGCCAGCAGCTCGGACAGGGGGTTGAACACTGAAGCTTTCTTT.

This clone was counted only a few times. The chain combines TRBV29-1 with TRBJ1-1; no clear D gene. The CDR3 contains 11 residues. CDR1 and CDR2 (germline): SQVTM, ANQGSEA. Trimming took 0 bases from V and 11 from J, leaving 10 bases between them. CDR3 in amino acids: CSVEDLPVAFF. The CDR3 DNA is TGCAGCGTTGAAGATCTCCCCGTGGCTTTCTTT.

The chain employs TRBV2 and TRBJ2-7; D is unclear. V lost 6 bases to trimming and J lost 3 bases, with 15 bases between them. CDR3 length equals 14 residues. The germline V gene encodes CDR1 SNHLY and CDR2 FYNNEI. This CDR3 reads CASRALLEFYEQYF. The CDR3 coding sequence is TGTGCCAGCAGGGCTCTACTGGAGTTCTACGAGCAGTACTTC.

The chain joins TRBV19 to TRBJ1-3; weak D call: TRBD1 (5 bases). Looked up from germline, CDR1 is LNHDA and CDR2 is SQIVND (reference sequence). The CDR3 consists of 15 residues. V lost 5 bases, J lost 1 base, and 12 bases lay in between. The CDR3 protein is CASSPETGSGNTIYF. CDR3 sequence (DNA): TGTGCCAGTAGTCCAGAAACAGGATCTGGAAACACCATATATTTT.

The V gene is TRBV19, the J gene TRBJ1-2; no clear D. The CDR3 is 14 residues long. Germline CDR1 reads LNHDA; CDR2 reads SQIVND (reference sequence). V was clipped by 0 bases and J by 1 base, with 6 bases between them. The CDR3 coding sequence is TGTGCCAGTAGTATAGAATTCGGTAACTATGGCTACACCTTC. Amino acids: CASSIEFGNYGYTF.

The chain links TRBV27 to TRBJ1-5; D perhaps matches TRBD1 (6 bases). V lost 2 bases and J lost 6, with 17 bases in between. The CDR3 extends over 16 amino acids. The germline V gene has CDR1 MNHEY and CDR2 SMNVEV (reference sequence). Here the CDR3 DNA reads TGTGCCAGCAGTTTAGGTAGCGGGGGCTCGGGTCAGCCCCAGCATTTT. Translated: CASSLGSGGSGQPQHF.

This chain links TRBV13 with TRBJ2-2; no clear D gene. V was pared by 1 base and J by 1 base, with 4 bases between. Germline CDR1 and CDR2: PRHDT and FYEKMQ (reference sequence). This CDR3 has 14 residues. The CDR3: CASSLDRNTGELFF. Written as DNA, the CDR3 is TGTGCCAGCAGCTTAGACAGGAACACCGGGGAGCTGTTTTTT.